One T cell receptor (beta chain) is described in this entry. As yet, its antigen is unknown. The entry originates in a study of CD8 T cell repertoires and HIV-1 epitope variants. Overall study: Twenty-five autologous and known Gag and Nef epitope variant peptides each stimulated T cells separately. Controls were a CMV, EBV and flu peptide pool, Ebola AY9 negative control, and no-peptide well. Cultures ran approximately 10 days, with IL-2, IL-7 and IL-15 added on days 3 and 7. Regarding the study as a whole: Of nine antigen-specific beta clonotypes, more than 5 appeared to cross-react with escape variants.

Generated by immunoSEQ multiplex PCR, the TCRdb table keeps only in-frame clones and is missing some. The data show 6,000 to 8,000 clones, 66% seen once. CDR1 MNHNS and CDR2 SASEGT come from the germline V gene. CDR3 length: 15 residues. Trimming took 3 bases from V and 2 from J, leaving 12 bases between them. The V and J genes are TRBV6-1 and TRBJ2-3; TRBD1 or TRBD2 may be the D gene (5 bases each). The TCR comes from a male donor with HIV. The sequencing sample was made of cultured CD8+ T cells derived from PBMCs. The CDR3 reads CASSEGVLHTDTQYF. For the CDR3, the DNA is TGTGCCAGCAGTGAGGGGGTATTGCACACAGATACGCAGTATTTT.